Below, 10 T cell receptor beta chains from the same sample are listed, as sequenced in a study of blood T cell repertoires in COVID-19. Sequencing was performed with immunoSEQ multiplex PCR; in TCRdb, only in-frame clones are kept and a portion is missing. In the table there are roughly 100,000 clones, around 80% of which are singletons. The sequenced sample consisted of peripheral blood. These receptors all come from a man aged 70 or older with active or convalescent COVID-19.

The rearrangement uses TRBV10-3 and TRBJ2-7; 7 bases are shared with TRBD1. CDR1 and CDR2 (germline): ENHRY, SYGVKD. The length of the CDR3 is 13 residues. Unmatched junction bases numbered 4, after V lost 5 bases and J lost 3 bases. Here the CDR3 reads CAISPQGVYEQYF. The CDR3 region has the DNA TGTGCCATCAGTCCCCAGGGGGTCTACGAGCAGTACTTC.

CDR3 in DNA: TGCGCCAGCAGCGGGGGGACAGCGCCTAACTATGGCTACACCTTC. Its translation: CASSGGTAPNYGYTF. The chain uses TRBV5-1 and TRBJ1-2; 7 nucleotides line up with TRBD1. CDR1 and CDR2 (germline): SGHRS, YFSETQ. This CDR3 has 15 amino acids. Trimming took 4 bases from V and 0 from J; bases not matched to a gene: 6.

This chain links TRBV6-5 with TRBJ1-4; the D gene is possibly TRBD1 (5 bases). Germline values: CDR1 MNHEY, CDR2 SVGAGI. The CDR3 runs 15 residues. The V gene lost 6 bases and the J gene lost 0 bases, with 11 bases spanning the gap. The CDR3 spells CASRMGGATNEKLFF. CDR3 coding DNA: TGTGCCAGCAGGATGGGGGGGGCAACTAATGAAAAACTGTTTTTT.

The table lists this clone with a few counts. CDR3 coding DNA: TGTGCCAGCCTATCGGGGAACTCCTACGAGCAGTACTTC. Its protein is CASLSGNSYEQYF. This chain joins TRBV28 and TRBJ2-7; possibly TRBD2 for D (5 bases). This CDR3 comprises 13 residues. Trimming pared 8 bases from V and 0 bases from J, leaving 11 bases between. Germline-derived CDR1 and CDR2 are MDHEN and SYDVKM.

This clone was detected once. CDR3 residues: CASSPSSGATDTQYF. In nucleotides, the CDR3 is TGTGCCAGCAGCCCTTCTAGCGGGGCGACAGATACGCAGTATTTT. The chain is built from TRBV7-3 and TRBJ2-3, with TRBD2 identical over 9 bases. Germline CDR1 is SGHTA and CDR2 is FQGTGA. This CDR3 is 15 amino acids long. V lost 5 bases and J lost 3; bases outside the gene matches: 6.

The rearrangement links TRBV5-1 to TRBJ2-3; TRBD2 matches 7 bases. The germline gives CDR1 SGHRS, CDR2 YFSETQ. After removal of 3 bases from V and 5 bases from J, the junction contained 12 bases not matched to a gene. The CDR3 extends over 16 amino acids. The CDR3 loop reads CASSSRLAASLDTQYF. CDR3 DNA: TGCGCCAGCAGCTCCCGACTAGCCGCAAGTCTAGATACGCAGTATTTT.

The CDR3 region has the DNA TGTGCCAGCAGCTTAAATCAGGATAGGGAGCAGTTCTTC. Translation: CASSLNQDREQFF. The rearrangement uses TRBV7-3 and TRBJ2-1; D not resolved. Germline V gene sequence: CDR1 SGHTA, CDR2 FQGTGA. This CDR3 is 13 amino acids long. The ends were cut back, 1 base at V and 10 bases at J, with 11 bases in the middle.

This clone was found once. This rearrangement joins TRBV12-5 to TRBJ1-2, with 10 bases matching TRBD1. CDR1 is LGHNT, CDR2 FRNRAP, per germline. The CDR3 sequence is 14 residues long. The V gene end was trimmed by 3 bases and the J gene end by 6 bases; junction bases not matched to a gene: 4. CDR3 in amino acids: CASGFGTGDNGYTF. In DNA, the CDR3 is TGTGCTAGTGGTTTCGGGACAGGGGACAATGGCTACACCTTC.

The V and J genes are TRBV6-5 and TRBJ2-5, with 7 bases fitting TRBD2. Trimming at V came to 7 bases and at J to 7 bases, leaving 15 bases not matched to a gene. Germline values: CDR1 MNHEY, CDR2 SVGAGI. CDR3 length: 15 amino acids. DNA for the CDR3: TGTGCCAGCACCGGCTCCCGGGACGGCGGGGGGACCCAGTACTTC. Translating it yields CASTGSRDGGGTQYF.

This rearrangement joins TRBV19 to TRBJ1-5; tentative D call: TRBD1 (6 bases). V shed 5 bases and J shed 0 bases, with 14 bases lying between them. This CDR3 has 16 residues. The germline V gene has CDR1 LNHDA and CDR2 SQIVND (reference sequence). CDR3: CASSPRTDYSNQPQHF. CDR3 DNA: TGTGCCAGTAGTCCCAGGACAGATTATAGCAATCAGCCCCAGCATTTT.